This T cell receptor beta chain was retrieved from a study of T-cell reconstitution after alpha-beta-depleted transplantation in children. CDR3 length: 16 residues. Germline CDR1 is SGHRS and CDR2 is YFSETQ. The ends were cut back, 4 bases at V and 0 bases at J, with 14 bases in the middle. Only one count was recorded for this clonotype. Its antigen is currently unknown. Study-level results: Several patients had high TCRbeta diversity at day 60; it came from surviving recipient T cells and thymic progenitors.

TCRbeta library preparation incorporated unique molecular identifiers. TCRdb passed the PCR reads through MiXCR, listing each CDR3 protein once. The data contain about 980,000 distinct CDR3 sequences, about 26% of them singletons. The chain uses TRBV5-1 and TRBJ1-3, with D perhaps matching TRBD1 (6 bases). The source is a boy under two years old who had a stem cell transplant for SCID, so the T cells may come from the graft donor. The source was PBMCs, mostly from graft donor cells, collected 360 days after TCRalphabeta/CD19-depleted stem cell transplant. In DNA form, the CDR3 reads TGCGCCAGCAGCCGAATCGGACAGCCCTCTGGAAACACCATATATTTT. This gives the protein CASSRIGQPSGNTIYF.